Presented here are 22 T cell receptor beta chains from one specimen sequenced in a study of cytomegalovirus exposure and HLA in healthy donors. The primer mix had 60 Vbeta and 13 Jbeta primers. The data were produced by immunoSEQ multiplex PCR, yet TCRdb's version contains in-frame clones alone and is incomplete. Of 45,000 to 70,000 clones listed, 70% to 85% are singletons. The sample comprised PBMCs. These receptors all stem from a man aged 45-65 years in good health and CMV-seronegative.

This rearrangement joins TRBV5-4 to TRBJ2-2; a possible D gene is TRBD1 (5 bases). CDR3 length: 15 amino acids. Germline-derived CDR1 and CDR2 are SGHNT and YYREEE (reference sequence). Trimming left V 2 bases short and J 0 bases short, with 8 bases between. The CDR3 DNA is TGTGCCAGCAGCTTAGGCAGGGCGAACACCGGGGAGCTGTTTTTT. Encoded protein: CASSLGRANTGELFF.

The chain employs TRBV19 and TRBJ1-2, with D tentatively TRBD1 (5 bases). V was pared by 9 bases and J by 3 bases, with 23 bases between. Per the germline V gene, CDR1 is LNHDA and CDR2 is SQIVND (reference sequence). This CDR3 has 16 amino acids. The CDR3 bases are TGTGCCAGCGGTGAAGGAGGGACCGGCTCGTACTATGGCTACACCTTC. It encodes CASGEGGTGSYYGYTF.

The CDR3 region has the DNA TGCGCCAGCAGCCAAGCGGACAGGGAAGCCGGGGAGCTGTTTTTT. Amino acids: CASSQADREAGELFF. V is TRBV4-3 and J is TRBJ2-2, with TRBD1 identical over 8 bases. Germline CDR1 reads LGHNA; CDR2 reads YSLEER. The CDR3 spans 15 residues. With 1 base clipped from V and 6 bases from J, the junction kept 4 bases outside the gene matches.

This chain joins TRBV19 and TRBJ2-7, with 7 bases that match TRBD1. This CDR3 region has 13 residues. CDR1 and CDR2 (germline): LNHDA, SQIVND (reference sequence). The junction had 6 bases not matched to a gene; V was cut back by 3 bases and J by 7 bases. Written as DNA, the CDR3 is TGTGCCAGTAGTATTGACAGGGACGGAGAGCAGTACTTC. Translating it yields CASSIDRDGEQYF.

This clone has a single count. The chain employs TRBV4-1 and TRBJ1-4, with a possible D match to TRBD1 (5 bases). The CDR3 consists of 15 residues. Trimming removed 1 base at V and 4 bases at J, with 10 bases between. CDR1 is MGHRA, CDR2 YSYEKL, per germline. CDR3 amino acids: CASSQVSTVNEKLFF. The CDR3 bases are TGCGCCAGCAGCCAAGTTTCGACAGTTAATGAAAAACTGTTTTTT.

This rearrangement joins TRBV7-9 to TRBJ2-5, with 8 nucleotides matching TRBD1. The V segment lost 6 bases and the J segment 4 bases; nucleotides outside the gene matches: 4. This CDR3 is 13 amino acids long. Per germline, CDR1 SEHNR and CDR2 FQNEAQ (reference sequence). CDR3 loop: CASRPDRGETQYF. For the CDR3, the DNA is TGTGCCAGCAGGCCTGACAGGGGAGAGACCCAGTACTTC.

V usage is TRBV9 and J usage is TRBJ2-3; 11 nucleotides agree with TRBD2. The CDR3 loop spans 15 amino acids. V trimming: 4 bases; J trimming: 2 bases; junction bases outside the gene matches: 3. Germline V CDR1 and CDR2: SGDLS, YYNGEE. Here the CDR3 reads CASSRSGGDTDTQYF. The CDR3 nucleotides are TGTGCCAGCAGCCGTAGCGGGGGGGACACAGATACGCAGTATTTT.

In this sample, this clone turned up a few times. The V and J genes are TRBV5-5 and TRBJ2-5; TRBD2 might be the D (7 bases). Trimming removed 2 bases at V and 3 bases at J, with 14 bases between. The CDR3 loop spans 15 amino acids. Germline loops: CDR1 SGHKS, CDR2 YYEKEE (reference sequence). CDR3 region: CASSFLSGGKETQYF. For the CDR3, the DNA is TGTGCCAGCAGCTTTCTATCGGGGGGCAAAGAGACCCAGTACTTC.

This clone was observed a handful of times. The chain carries TRBV5-1 and TRBJ1-3; D is unresolved. Germline lookup yields CDR1 SGHRS and CDR2 YFSETQ. There are 17 residues in the CDR3. Between the trimmed V and J ends, which lost 1 base and 2 bases, there was a span of 16 bases. The CDR3 bases are TGCGCCAGCAGCTTGAGGTCAGCCGGGGTGACTGGAAACACCATATATTTT. The encoded protein is CASSLRSAGVTGNTIYF.

The chain carries TRBV7-7 and TRBJ2-1; no firm D call. The CDR3 extends over 13 amino acids. Trimming removed 1 base at V and 6 bases at J, with 7 bases between. The germline CDR1 and CDR2 sequences are SSHAT and FNYEAQ (reference sequence). CDR3 loop: CASSLDQINEQFF. CDR3 nucleotides: TGTGCCAGCAGCTTAGATCAAATCAATGAGCAGTTCTTC.

The chain couples TRBV4-1 to TRBJ2-3; 8 bases match TRBD1. The CDR3 consists of 21 residues. Germline V gene sequence: CDR1 MGHRA, CDR2 YSYEKL. After removal of 2 bases from V and 5 bases from J, the junction contained 24 bases not matched to a gene. CDR3: CASSQFPDRGRVGDPKDTQYF. CDR3 in DNA: TGCGCCAGCAGCCAATTCCCCGACAGGGGAAGGGTGGGGGACCCGAAAGATACGCAGTATTTT.

The rearrangement uses TRBV27 and TRBJ2-3, with D perhaps matching TRBD1 (5 bases). The CDR3 runs 15 residues. The germline gives CDR1 MNHEY, CDR2 SMNVEV (reference sequence). V was pared by 0 bases and J by 4 bases, with 11 bases between. The CDR3 DNA sequence: TGTGCCAGCAGTTTATCGTTAGGGGTCGCAGATACGCAGTATTTT. Translating gives CASSLSLGVADTQYF.

This clone was seen only a few times. The J gene is TRBJ2-2, the V gene TRBV6-5; 8 positions agree with TRBD1. CDR1 and CDR2 (germline): MNHEY, SVGAGI. The CDR3 length is 15 residues. J was trimmed by 5 bases and V by 5 bases; bases with no gene match: 7. The CDR3 loop reads CASSPRGLGTGELFF. Here the CDR3 DNA reads TGTGCCAGCAGTCCCAGGGGGCTGGGAACCGGGGAGCTGTTTTTT.

The table lists this clone with a few counts. The CDR3 nucleotides are TGTGCCAGCCAAGAAGGGCAGGGGGCGCGTGAGCAGTACTTC. This codes for CASQEGQGAREQYF. The chain has TRBV18 and TRBJ2-7; 8 bases are a match to TRBD1. The junction had 13 bases not matched to a gene; V was cut back by 8 bases and J by 7 bases. Germline-derived CDR1 and CDR2 are KGHSH and LQKENI. The CDR3 loop spans 14 amino acids.

The gene calls are TRBV28 and TRBJ1-2; a possible D gene is TRBD1 (5 bases). The CDR3 contains 13 residues. Per the germline V gene, CDR1 is MDHEN and CDR2 is SYDVKM. V was shortened by 1 base and J by 5 bases, with 8 bases between the two germline ends. The CDR3 protein is CASSLLGVYGYTF. The CDR3 bases are TGTGCCAGCAGTTTATTAGGGGTGTATGGCTACACCTTC.

Regarding this clone: This CDR3 is also generated by other DNA sequences in the sample. The chain uses TRBV9 and TRBJ1-1; the match to TRBD1 covers 9 bases. V lost 3 bases, J lost 4 bases, and 4 bases stayed unmatched. Germline CDR1 is SGDLS and CDR2 is YYNGEE. The CDR3 runs 14 residues. The CDR3 DNA sequence: TGTGCCAGCAGCGCGAGACAGGGGGGCACTGAAGCTTTCTTT. It translates to CASSARQGGTEAFF.

For this clone: The limits of the CDR3 on the DNA are not certain, so only TCRdb's listed CDR3 is given. The CDR3 loop is CASSTSGGTGELFF. The chain links TRBV6-4 to TRBJ2-2; the table assigns TRBD2, which was not confirmed against the DNA. The CDR3 is 14 amino acids in total, end residues counted. Germline values: CDR1 MRHNA, CDR2 SNTAGT.

The chain combines TRBV4-2 with TRBJ2-7; D possibly corresponds to TRBD2 (6 bases). The CDR3 has 17 residues. The germline CDR1 and CDR2 sequences are LGHNA and YNFKEQ. Trimming took 0 bases from V and 4 from J, leaving 19 bases between them. As DNA, the CDR3 is TGTGCCAGCAGCCAAGAAAGTATAACGACTAGGGGATACGAGCAGTACTTC. Amino acids: CASSQESITTRGYEQYF.

The chain couples TRBV9 to TRBJ2-2, with a weak D call TRBD2 (6 bases). The germline V gene has CDR1 SGDLS and CDR2 YYNGEE. The V and J ends lost 0 bases and 5 bases respectively, with 14 bases between them. This CDR3 has 16 residues. CDR3 in amino acids: CASSVAGLAQTGELFF. The DNA of the CDR3 is TGTGCCAGCAGCGTAGCGGGGCTAGCGCAGACCGGGGAGCTGTTTTTT.

This clone was recorded a few times. The chain combines TRBV2 with TRBJ2-7; D not certain. The V gene's germline CDR1 is SNHLY and CDR2 FYNNEI. This CDR3 has 14 amino acids. The ends were cut back, 4 bases at V and 0 bases at J, with 10 bases in the middle. The CDR3 coding sequence is TGTGCCAGCAGTGGGCCCCTCAGCTCCTACGAGCAGTACTTC. Amino acid sequence: CASSGPLSSYEQYF.

J is TRBJ1-5 and V is TRBV7-6; D remains ambiguous. With 5 bases removed from V and 4 bases from J, the gap between germline ends came to 9 bases. The CDR3 is made up of 13 amino acids. Germline CDR1 reads SGHVS; CDR2 reads FNYEAQ. CDR3 in DNA: TGTGCCAGCAGCCCAGATTATAATCAGCCCCAGCATTTT. It is translated as CASSPDYNQPQHF.

The rearrangement uses TRBV6-5 and TRBJ1-2; D remains ambiguous. V lost 11 bases and J lost 7, with 17 bases in between. CDR3 length: 12 amino acids. In germline, CDR1 is MNHEY, CDR2 SVGAGI. The CDR3: CASQSPVGGYTF. DNA of the CDR3: TGTGCCTCACAGAGCCCTGTCGGTGGCTACACCTTC.